This T cell receptor beta chain originates from a study of CD8 T cells in ankylosing spondylitis (TCRdb year 2017). At the level of the whole study: The study profiled T cell receptor beta repertoires in healthy donors and ankylosing spondylitis patients to find disease-linked TCR variants. The whole study cohort included 85 to 120 healthy donors and 25 or so ankylosing spondylitis patients. Peripheral blood was sampled, and synovial fluid was additionally collected from ankylosing spondylitis patients. General conclusions and limits of the study: The disease-linked clones showed a CD8+ phenotype and occurred at relatively low frequencies in peripheral blood. According to the report, matched synovial fluid samples from ankylosing spondylitis patients were significantly enriched for the disease-linked clones. Some motif variants were previously reported in synovial fluid and blood of reactive arthritis patients, suggesting common disease-initiation mechanisms. Blood from ankylosing spondylitis patients appeared to be characterized by a TCR beta motif made up of under ten highly homologous amino acid variants.

A word on this clonotype: The antigen it recognizes is unknown. Base qualities were left out, and no much larger clone turns up one base away.

Reading from cysteine to phenylalanine, the CDR3 counts 13 amino acids. Only the CDR3 region is kept as DNA, spanning 39 bases read in frame from base 1. V is reduced by 8 bases and J by 4 bases, leaving a spacing of 14 bases between them. Looking up the germline V gene yields CDR1 MDHEN and CDR2 SYDVKM. TCRdb records Illumina HiSeq 2500 as the sequencer. Quantitative 5'-RACE with molecular barcodes was used to prepare TCR beta libraries. From the authors' description of their analysis: Disease-linked TCR variants were identified with a new computational method built on a probabilistic model of VDJ rearrangement. TCRdb ran its own pipeline on the public reads, namely fastp trimming at Q25 and MiXCR clone calling, and kept in-frame beta chains. Rows merge per CDR3 protein into single entries with the most common DNA and genes. TCRdb's processing, not the study's, gives the V and J calls here. Here the sample has about 400,000 distinct CDR3 sequences; approximately 20% occur a single time. Clones ranked in the top ten supply 15% to 20% of the sample.

The TCR was taken from a male donor with ankylosing spondylitis. The sample consisted of blood, either unsorted or a sorted T cell fraction (not recorded which). The sequence is built from TRBV28 and TRBJ1-2; the D gene cannot be named for sure. The sequenced DNA: TGTGCCAGCTCACTCGGCGCCGCCTATGGCTACACCTTC. It is translated as CASSLGAAYGYTF.